This TCR beta chain was sequenced in a study of T cell repertoires in cytomegalovirus infection. For the study at large: Matching HLA type and CMV infection were both indicated by public TCR beta signatures. Whole-study results and caveats: Within the response measured ex vivo, HLA-C-restricted CMV-specific TCR beta clonotypes were dominant.

The CDR3 is 14 amino acids. V lost 1 base and J lost 8, with 12 bases in between. The germline V gene encodes CDR1 SGHDT and CDR2 YYEEEE. A word on this clonotype: The antigen remains undetermined.

TCRdb itself ran the reads through MiXCR, one entry per CDR3 protein. This sample has over 150,000 distinct CDR3 sequences, with approximately 18% found just once. V and J are TRBV5-6 and TRBJ1-4; D remains ambiguous. What was sequenced was CD8+ T cells from PBMCs. This TCR was sampled from a human donor in good health (CMV status not recorded). Some clones in this sample may be carry-over from other donors' samples. The chain's CDR3 is CASSLTERREKLFF. The CDR3 nucleotides are TGTGCCAGCAGCTTGACAGAGCGTAGGGAAAAACTGTTTTTT.